This entry features one T cell receptor beta chain sequence. Its cognate antigen has yet to be identified. Base qualities were left out, and no much larger clone turns up one base away. Using the deep immunoSEQ assay, multiplex PCR amplified TCR CDR3 regions from genomic DNA. For each cell subset, the extracted genomic DNA was distributed evenly across all wells of several immunoSEQ 96-well plates, and each plate served as one replicate. For sorted subsets, roughly 200 ng of genomic DNA, equivalent to 25,000 to 35,000 T cell genomes, went into each replicate PCR. Purified libraries were measured with a Qubit 3.0 fluorometer, size-checked on a Bioanalyzer 2100, and measured again with the KAPA Library Quantification kit. Every immunoSEQ 96-well plate was sequenced on a dedicated single-read 150-cycle Illumina NextSeq 550 flow cell. As for how the authors treated the data: The immunoSEQ output contained only junctional sequences without quality scores, so filtering could not match that applied to full-length reads. To assign V/J genes and CDR3, sequences were annotated against IMGT germline references using PyIR, a Python wrapper for IgBLAST v1.9. Reads were filtered out if the reads had weak V/J assignments (E-value above 1e-6), no CDR3, stop codons, out-of-frame junctions, or ambiguous translated residues. V3J clonotypes were defined as sequences sharing an identical inferred V gene, J gene, and CDR3 amino acid sequence. The percentage overlap between two repertoires was calculated by dividing the number of shared unique clonotypes by the size of the smaller repertoire. Repertoire richness was assessed with RTK rarefaction, the Chao1 estimator, and Recon v2.1 estimates of unobserved clonotypes. For all TCRbeta clonotypes obtained by the gDNA method from a handful of donors, generation probabilities were computed with OLGA. TCRdb took this table from immuneACCESS and kept in-frame rearrangements with V and J called. Such tables lack part of the clones; where checked against another copy, unresolved V genes explain under half of the gap, and the rest is unexplained. D and trimming come from the DNA, and the V and J calls and clone size come from that table. The sample records around 700,000 clones, around 73% of which are singletons. Around 1.8% of the sample is in the top ten clones.

The sample comes from a study of shared clonotypes between healthy human individuals (dated by TCRdb to 2019 to 2021). Study-level background: The cohort comprised two women and three men aged 18 to 49 years. For each donor, CD4 naive and CD4 memory were each given three plates, CD8 naive was given two plates, and CD8 memory was given one plate. To estimate repertoire size and how much clonotypes are shared between individuals, the study performed deep sequencing of blood TCR repertoires from roughly five healthy adults. To increase sequencing depth and limit assay-specific biases, different laboratories used diverse techniques to prepare libraries and sequence TCR repertoires. Each donor's leukapheresis produced roughly between roughly 0.85 and 9.5 billion PBMCs. Study-wide conclusions, independent of this receptor: Incomplete sequencing was indicated by rarefaction of sorted-subset datasets, despite the large sequencing depth. The genetic and exposure-history diversity represented was limited by the small number of donors. When a handful of donors were compared, the shared fraction of clonotypes was 5% to 6.5% for naive CD4, 3% to 4% for naive CD8, 2% to 2.5% for memory CD4, and roughly 0.43% for memory CD8. Larger estimated clonotype richness was generally found for naive subsets than for memory subsets. Higher generation probabilities were observed for clonotypes shared by all four sorted-subset donors than for non-shared clonotypes. Sampling was limited to blood, and TCR repertoires in tissue likely differ from TCR repertoires in blood. Based on pairwise subsampling, the degree of clonotype sharing among donors was expected to be affected by sequencing depth.

The donors were healthy, HIV-negative adults with no recently reported acute infections or vaccinations. Every donor was a Caucasian adult living in Nashville, Tennessee, USA. CD4+ T cells were enriched by magnetic negative selection; naive cells were then positively selected on CD45RA, and the negative fraction formed the memory subset. After blood collection by leukapheresis, PBMCs were isolated using Ficoll-Histopaque density gradient centrifugation and then cryopreserved in the vapor phase of liquid nitrogen. Purity and quantity of every magnetically sorted T cell population were checked by analytical flow cytometry. From each sorted fraction, genomic DNA was isolated and quantified by UV absorbance on a Nanodrop 2000c. From a lookup of the germline V gene, CDR1 and CDR2 are MGHRA and YSYEKL. V is clipped by 1 base and J by 3 bases, and the sequence between their germline boundaries is 13 bases long. Including cysteine and phenylalanine, the CDR3 has 15 amino acids. Of all the DNA, just the CDR3 is kept, 45 bases in frame from base 1.

Sequencing was done on a sample of memory CD4+ T cells sorted from blood. According to the study, the label for this sample's cell subset or site signals: CD45RA-negative fraction. The rearranged chain carries TRBV4-1 and TRBJ2-7, with no reliable assignment of the D segment. The source of this sequence is a woman aged 25 to 45 in good health. The DNA is as follows: TGCGCCAGCAGCCAAGGTAGCATCTCCGTCTACGAGCAGTACTTC. The translation is CASSQGSISVYEQYF.